A single sample is the source of the 31 T cell receptor beta chains below, sequenced in a study of cytomegalovirus exposure and HLA in healthy donors. 60 Vbeta and 13 Jbeta primers were used in PCR. The protocol was immunoSEQ multiplex PCR, while the TCRdb copy is restricted to in-frame clones and leaves out a portion. This table holds approximately 76,000 clones, about two thirds found once. The sequenced sample consisted of PBMCs. The receptors come from a man aged 25 to 45 in good health and CMV-seropositive.

This sequence joins TRBV4-3 and TRBJ2-7; the D gene is possibly TRBD1 (5 bases). Germline V lookup: CDR1 LGHNA, CDR2 YSLEER. V was shortened by 0 bases and J by 4 bases, with 16 bases between the two germline ends. The CDR3 consists of 16 residues. The CDR3 DNA reads as TGCGCCAGCAGCCAAGAGCAGGGCCCAACTGTTTACGAGCAGTACTTC. Translation: CASSQEQGPTVYEQYF.

The chain couples TRBV6-6 to TRBJ2-5, with 8 bases matching TRBD1. The DNA end is more similar to TRBJ2-7, so the J call may be wrong. The CDR3 covers 14 residues. Germline-derived CDR1 and CDR2 are MNHNY and SVGAGI (reference sequence). The CDR3 sequence is CASLSETGVNEQYF. The CDR3, as DNA: TGTGCCAGCCTTTCCGAGACAGGGGTGAACGAGCAGTACTTC.

The rearrangement uses TRBV28 and TRBJ1-5; D call uncertain. The CDR3 consists of 14 residues. Germline CDR1 and CDR2: MDHEN and SYDVKM. Trimming removed 7 bases at V and 11 bases at J, with 21 bases between. In DNA, the CDR3 is TGTGCCAGCACCACTCCAGCCCAGGCCATGTCCCAGCATTTT. Translating it yields CASTTPAQAMSQHF.

The sample holds a few counts of this clone. This chain uses TRBV27 with TRBJ1-1, with a tentative D call TRBD1 (5 bases). The CDR3 extends over 16 amino acids. V lost 6 bases to trimming and J lost 0 bases, with 17 bases between them. Germline V lookup: CDR1 MNHEY, CDR2 SMNVEV (reference sequence). DNA of the CDR3: TGTGCCAGCAGCCAAAGTGTCGGACAAATGAACACTGAAGCTTTCTTT. It codes for CASSQSVGQMNTEAFF.

This clone was picked up a small number of times. This rearrangement joins TRBV11-2 to TRBJ2-5; TRBD2 is a possible D gene (5 bases). V was clipped by 3 bases and J by 1 base, with 6 bases between them. Per germline, CDR1 SGHAT and CDR2 FQNNGV. The CDR3 totals 13 residues. DNA of the CDR3: TGTGCCAGCAGCTTCGGGGTCCAAGAGACCCAGTACTTC. The encoded protein is CASSFGVQETQYF.

This chain joins TRBV7-2 and TRBJ1-5; 7 nucleotides match TRBD1. There are 14 residues in the CDR3. CDR1 is SGHTA and CDR2 is FQGNSA in the germline V gene. Germline trimming cut 5 bases from V and 4 bases from J; bases unmatched to any gene: 5. CDR3 sequence: CASSPGQLNQPQHF. DNA of the CDR3: TGTGCCAGCAGCCCGGGACAGCTGAATCAGCCCCAGCATTTT.

The chain employs TRBV27 and TRBJ1-1, with D maybe TRBD1 (6 bases). The CDR3 length is 14 residues. Deletions cut 3 bases from V and 7 bases from J, with 15 bases between. Germline CDR1 reads MNHEY; CDR2 reads SMNVEV (reference sequence). CDR3 sequence (DNA): TGTGCCAGCAGTTTTATCGGACAGACCTTTGAAGCTTTCTTT. Its protein is CASSFIGQTFEAFF.

This rearrangement joins TRBV5-4 to TRBJ2-3; D not certain. V lost 3 bases to trimming and J lost 3 bases, with 14 bases between them. Germline V gives CDR1 SGHNT, CDR2 YYREEE (reference sequence). The CDR3 contains 15 residues. This chain's CDR3 is CASSSMIDGTDTQYF. CDR3 DNA sequence: TGTGCCAGCAGCTCGATGATAGACGGGACAGATACGCAGTATTTT.

The rearrangement joins TRBV6-5 to TRBJ1-1, with TRBD1 matching over 9 bases. Trimming removed 6 bases from V and 7 bases from J; junction bases left unmatched: 9. Germline V gene lookup returns CDR1 MNHEY and CDR2 SVGAGI. The CDR3 extends over 14 amino acids. The CDR3 nucleotides read TGTGCCAGCAGGTTACAGGGGGCGCATAATGAAGCTTTCTTT. Its protein is CASRLQGAHNEAFF.

The V and J genes are TRBV11-2 and TRBJ2-1; 10 bases align to TRBD2. CDR1 and CDR2 from the germline V gene are SGHAT and FQNNGV. The CDR3 length is 17 residues. The V segment lost 2 bases and the J segment 6 bases; nucleotides outside the gene matches: 10. The CDR3 bases are TGTGCCAGCAGCTTAAGATCCCTAGCGGGAGTCAGCAATGAGCAGTTCTTC. This encodes CASSLRSLAGVSNEQFF.

The chain combines TRBV29-1 with TRBJ2-7, with no clear D. Germline CDR1 and CDR2: SQVTM and ANQGSEA. The V end was cut by 3 bases, the J end by 5 bases, with 11 bases between. The CDR3 totals 12 residues. The CDR3 here is CSVEQDHNEQYF. The CDR3 DNA reads TGCAGCGTTGAGCAGGATCACAACGAGCAGTACTTC.

The chain combines TRBV28 with TRBJ1-5, with 10 bases that match TRBD1. This CDR3 is built from 16 residues. Germline lookup yields CDR1 MDHEN and CDR2 SYDVKM. The J segment lost 2 bases and the V segment lost 3 bases, leaving 4 bases of the junction unmatched. DNA for the CDR3: TGTGCCAGCAGTTTCCCGGGGACAGGGGGCAATCAGCCCCAGCATTTT. As protein: CASSFPGTGGNQPQHF.

The rearrangement joins TRBV10-3 to TRBJ2-5; D perhaps matches TRBD1 (6 bases). This CDR3 contains 14 residues. The germline V gene encodes CDR1 ENHRY and CDR2 SYGVKD. Trimming took 2 bases from V and 5 from J, leaving 12 bases between them. In DNA form, the CDR3 reads TGTGCCATCAGTGAGAGGGGGATTGGGGAGACCCAGTACTTC. Residues: CAISERGIGETQYF.

The gene calls are TRBV28 and TRBJ2-4, with 8 positions matching TRBD1. With 3 bases clipped from V and 15 bases from J, the junction kept 7 bases outside the gene matches. Germline V gene sequence: CDR1 MDHEN, CDR2 SYDVKM. This CDR3 contains 12 residues. The CDR3 coding sequence is TGTGCCAGCAGTTTTCCGGGGACAGGTCGGTACTTC. It specifies CASSFPGTGRYF.

The CDR3 DNA reads TGTGCCAGTAGCCTGCTGGGACAGGGGGGAAGTGAGCAGTTCTTC. Its protein is CASSLLGQGGSEQFF. The chain carries TRBV19 and TRBJ2-1; 11 bases fit TRBD1. Germline V gene lookup returns CDR1 LNHDA and CDR2 SQIVND (reference sequence). Trimming took 6 bases from V and 9 from J; bases not matched to a gene: 10. The CDR3 contains 15 residues.

The V gene is TRBV7-9, the J gene TRBJ2-1; 10 bases map to TRBD1. The germline V gene has CDR1 SEHNR and CDR2 FQNEAQ (reference sequence). This CDR3 is built from 15 residues. Unmatched junction bases numbered 5, after V lost 3 bases and J lost 6 bases. This CDR3 reads CASSFRDRGSNEQFF. The CDR3 coding sequence is TGTGCCAGCAGCTTTAGGGACAGGGGATCCAATGAGCAGTTCTTC.

The gene calls are TRBV7-3 and TRBJ1-1; D call uncertain. V gave up 2 bases and J gave up 2 bases, with 12 bases separating them. Germline lookup yields CDR1 SGHTA and CDR2 FQGTGA. The CDR3 is 15 amino acids. In DNA form, the CDR3 reads TGTGCCAGCAGCTTAGAAGTGGGCTTAAACACTGAAGCTTTCTTT. Amino acids: CASSLEVGLNTEAFF.

J is TRBJ2-2 and V is TRBV5-1; tentatively, D is TRBD2 (6 bases). Looked up from germline, CDR1 is SGHRS and CDR2 is YFSETQ. This CDR3 contains 16 residues. Trimming removed 2 bases at V and 0 bases at J, with 11 bases between. The DNA of the CDR3 is TGCGCCAGCAGCTTATTCGCGGGGACGAACACCGGGGAGCTGTTTTTT. It specifies CASSLFAGTNTGELFF.

The chain carries TRBV18 and TRBJ2-7; TRBD1 might be the D (6 bases). The CDR3 covers 15 residues. The V gene's germline CDR1 is KGHSH and CDR2 LQKENI. Trimming removed 4 bases at V and 5 bases at J, with 18 bases between. For the CDR3, the DNA is TGTGCCAGCTCACGGGAGTTGGGGGCAAGAAACGAGCAGTACTTC. Its protein is CASSRELGARNEQYF.

The chain combines TRBV7-3 with TRBJ2-7, with D perhaps matching TRBD1 (5 bases). Germline V gene sequence: CDR1 SGHTA, CDR2 FQGTGA. V lost 2 bases and J lost 6, with 14 bases in between. The CDR3 runs 14 residues. CDR3 sequence (DNA): TGTGCCAGCAGCTTATCCAGGGCGAACTCCGAGCAGTACTTC. Its translation: CASSLSRANSEQYF.

V is TRBV6-7 and J is TRBJ2-1, with D uncertain. TRBV6-7 is known as an ORF, though its function is uncertain. The CDR3 runs 10 residues. Trimming pared 9 bases from V and 4 bases from J, leaving 4 bases between. The DNA for the CDR3 is TGTGCCAGGCGATACAATGAGCAGTTCTTC. It encodes CARRYNEQFF.

This clone was seen only a few times. This sequence joins TRBV5-1 and TRBJ1-2, with D possibly TRBD1 on 6 matching bases. The CDR3 runs 14 residues. V was pared by 0 bases and J by 6 bases, with 12 bases between. From germline, CDR1 is SGHRS and CDR2 YFSETQ. The CDR3 region is CASSLGSPGDGYTF. The CDR3 region has the DNA TGCGCCAGCAGCTTGGGCAGCCCAGGGGATGGCTACACCTTC.

On this clone: The same CDR3 can be traced to other DNA sequences in this sample. The genes are TRBV29-1 and TRBJ2-5; D might be TRBD2 (6 bases). The CDR3 is made up of 15 amino acids. Germline-derived CDR1 and CDR2 are SQVTM and ANQGSEA. The V end lost 3 bases, the J end lost 5 bases, and 19 bases lay between the germline ends. CDR3 nucleotide sequence: TGCAGCGTTGAGGGAGGCACCCAGAGATTGGAGACCCAGTACTTC. Translation: CSVEGGTQRLETQYF.

The chain couples TRBV5-1 to TRBJ2-5, with a tentative D call TRBD1 (5 bases). CDR1 is SGHRS, CDR2 YFSETQ, per germline. The CDR3 contains 15 residues. Trimming cost V 0 bases and J 5 bases, with 14 bases left between them. CDR3 DNA: TGCGCCAGCAGCTTGGCCGTCCAGGGTATCGAGACCCAGTACTTC. Amino acid sequence: CASSLAVQGIETQYF.

This clone has only one observation. The gene calls are TRBV6-5 and TRBJ2-7, with D possibly matching TRBD2 (5 bases). From germline, CDR1 is MNHEY and CDR2 SVGAGI. V lost 6 bases, J lost 0 bases, and 9 bases lay in between. This CDR3 contains 13 residues. Here the CDR3 reads CASRIGNSYEQYF. CDR3 nucleotides: TGTGCCAGCAGAATCGGGAACTCCTACGAGCAGTACTTC.

The table lists this clone with a few counts. The sample holds other DNA sequences that translate to the same CDR3. The V call is TRBV10-3, the J call TRBJ1-1, with D unresolved. The V gene lost 6 bases and the J gene lost 1 base, with 6 bases spanning the gap. The CDR3 covers 12 residues. Looked up from germline, CDR1 is ENHRY and CDR2 is SYGVKD. CDR3 sequence: CAIRRGNTEAFF. Written as DNA, the CDR3 is TGTGCCATCAGACGGGGGAACACTGAAGCTTTCTTT.

The V call is TRBV7-9, the J call TRBJ2-3, with TRBD2 matching over 13 bases. The ends lost 5 bases at V and 4 bases at J; junction bases unmatched: 3. The CDR3 has 15 amino acids. The germline gives CDR1 SEHNR, CDR2 FQNEAQ (reference sequence). CDR3: CASSRLAGGPDTQYF. CDR3 in DNA: TGTGCCAGCAGCCGACTAGCGGGGGGCCCAGATACGCAGTATTTT.

This rearrangement joins TRBV19 to TRBJ1-2; D possibly corresponds to TRBD1 (5 bases). Germline assignment: CDR1 LNHDA and CDR2 SQIVND (reference sequence). The V end was cut by 5 bases, the J end by 6 bases, with 10 bases between. The CDR3 is 12 amino acids. The CDR3 here is CASSPGRNGYTF. CDR3 bases: TGTGCCAGTAGTCCAGGGAGGAATGGCTACACCTTC.

This sequence joins TRBV7-8 and TRBJ2-7, with D maybe TRBD2 (6 bases). The germline V and J ends were trimmed by 0 bases and 0 bases, with 6 bases remaining between them. The germline CDR1 and CDR2 sequences are SGHVS and FQNEAQ. This CDR3 has 14 amino acids. The CDR3 bases are TGTGCCAGCAGCTTAGCAGCGGGCTCCTACGAGCAGTACTTC. Protein product: CASSLAAGSYEQYF.

The rearrangement links TRBV11-3 to TRBJ2-1; 9 bases are a match to TRBD1. The V segment lost 5 bases and the J segment 15 bases; nucleotides outside the gene matches: 8. CDR3 length equals 12 residues. Per the germline V gene, CDR1 is SGHNT and CDR2 is YENEEA. The CDR3 sequence is CASSRTGTGMFF. The CDR3, as DNA: TGTGCCAGCAGCCGAACCGGGACAGGGATGTTCTTC.

This chain links TRBV29-1 with TRBJ2-3; TRBD2 matches at 11 bases. Germline values: CDR1 SQVTM, CDR2 ANQGSEA. With 4 bases clipped from V and 5 bases from J, the junction kept 5 bases outside the gene matches. This CDR3 spans 14 amino acids. The CDR3 nucleotides are TGCAGCGTTGCTAGCGGGGGGAGGGGAGATACGCAGTATTTT. This sequence encodes CSVASGGRGDTQYF.